This T cell receptor (beta chain) was observed in a study of Graves' ophthalmopathy and Graves' hyperthyroidism. RNA served as the template for amplifying TCR beta CDR3 regions. First-round RT-PCR with HTBI primers preceded a second-round multiplex PCR. TCRdb processed the multiplex PCR reads anew with MiXCR; each CDR3 protein has one entry. The sample consists of a few hundred thousand distinct CDR3 sequences, 17% of them appearing once. Ophthalmopathy absent within 18 months of follow-up marked hyperthyroidism as stable. The sample holds many counts of this clonotype. This CDR3 comprises 16 residues. Trimming cost V 6 bases and J 3 bases; bases outside gene matches: 13. Germline V lookup: CDR1 MNHEY, CDR2 SVGEGT.

V is TRBV6-2 or TRBV6-3 and J is TRBJ2-5; 7 bases are shared with TRBD1. Material: peripheral blood. The sequence was obtained from an adult woman with stable Graves' hyperthyroidism. The CDR3 region is CASSHRTGTAEETQYF. CDR3 in DNA: TGTGCCAGCAGCCATCGTACCGGGACAGCCGAAGAGACCCAGTACTTC.